Included here is one T cell receptor beta chain sequence, with context. Its antigen is as yet unknown. V lost 4 bases and J lost 5, with 10 bases in between. The germline gives CDR1 SGHRS, CDR2 YFSETQ. The length of the CDR3 is 12 residues. The PCR made use of 60 Vbeta and 13 Jbeta primers. The table came from immunoSEQ multiplex PCR; TCRdb's copy has only in-frame clones and leaves some out. The sample's table shows about 34,000 clones. These data come from a study of cytomegalovirus exposure and HLA in healthy donors. Study results and limitations: Among TCR beta chains, those listed as cytomegalovirus-associated numbered over 150.

The TCR was taken from a woman aged 40 to 55 in good health and CMV-seropositive. This sequence joins TRBV5-1 and TRBJ2-7, with D unresolved. Input material: PBMCs. CDR3 bases: TGCGCCAGCAGCGCCTTCTCGGACGAGCAGTACTTC. Amino acid sequence: CASSAFSDEQYF.